This TCR beta chain was documented in a study of post-analysis software for immune sequencing data. The library was made from cDNA and included unique molecular identifiers. MiXCR was run by TCRdb on the PCR reads, yielding one entry per CDR3 protein. Of 740,000 or so distinct CDR3 sequences in the sample, 53% were seen once. This sequence originates from a girl aged 5-17 years with multiple sclerosis. The specimen sequenced was blood.

This CDR3 reads CASRRQGKNYGYTF. CDR3 in DNA: TGTGCCAGCAGGCGACAGGGAAAGAACTATGGCTACACCTTC. This chain uses TRBV6-5 with TRBJ1-2; 7 nucleotides align to TRBD1. This CDR3 contains 14 residues. J lost 2 bases, V lost 6 bases, and 6 bases had no gene match. Germline V CDR1 and CDR2: MNHEY, SVGAGI.